The present T cell receptor (beta chain) was sequenced within a study of blood T cell repertoires in COVID-19. CDR3 length equals 16 residues. Germline CDR1 and CDR2: SGHTA and FQGNSA. Trimming pared 1 base from V and 1 base from J, leaving 11 bases between. Libraries were prepared by immunoSEQ multiplex PCR; TCRdb keeps only in-frame clonotypes and omits some of them. Here the sample spans 250,000 to 350,000 clones, approximately 88% being singletons. The TCR sequence derives from a woman aged 18 to 35 who had recovered from COVID-19. Source material: PBMCs or T cells enriched from blood (not recorded which). The chain combines TRBV7-2 with TRBJ1-5; no clear D. CDR3 sequence (DNA): TGTGCCAGCAGCTTAGTGGCGGCAGCAAGCAATCAGCCCCAGCATTTT. Translating it yields CASSLVAAASNQPQHF.